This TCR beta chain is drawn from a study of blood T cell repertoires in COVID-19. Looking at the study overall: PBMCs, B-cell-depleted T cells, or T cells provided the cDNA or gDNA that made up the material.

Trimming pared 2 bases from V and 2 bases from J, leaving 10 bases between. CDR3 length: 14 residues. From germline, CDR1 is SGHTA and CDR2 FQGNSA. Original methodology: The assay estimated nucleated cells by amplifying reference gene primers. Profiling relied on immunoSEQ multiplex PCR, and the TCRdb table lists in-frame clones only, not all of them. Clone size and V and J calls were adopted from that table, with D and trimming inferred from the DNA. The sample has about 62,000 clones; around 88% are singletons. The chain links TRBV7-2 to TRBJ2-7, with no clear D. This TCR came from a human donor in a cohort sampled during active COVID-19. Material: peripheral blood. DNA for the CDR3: TGTGCCAGCAGCTTAAAGAGAGGCCCCTACGAGCAGTACTTC. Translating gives CASSLKRGPYEQYF.